The 3 T cell receptor beta chains reported below all come from one sample, sequenced in a study of T cell responses to AZD1222 COVID-19 vaccine. Sequenced by immunoSEQ multiplex PCR; TCRdb stores in-frame clones only, minus some. The sample shows more than 95,000 clones, about 89% of them seen only once. Sequencing used peripheral blood, obtained 28 days after the second dose of the MenACWY control vaccine. These receptor sequences come from an adult who received the MenACWY meningococcal vaccine as a control.

The chain is built from TRBV19 and TRBJ2-5; D is possibly TRBD1 or TRBD2 (5 bases each). Trimming removed 4 bases from V and 2 bases from J, with 11 bases in between. This CDR3 is built from 14 residues. Germline CDR1 LNHDA, CDR2 SQIVND (reference sequence). The CDR3 loop is CASSTRDGQETQYF. The CDR3 DNA reads as TGTGCCAGTAGTACAAGGGACGGGCAAGAGACCCAGTACTTC. The whole variable domain, filled in from reference TRBV19 and TRBJ2-5, reads DGGITQSPKYLFRKEGQNVTLSCEQNLNHDAMYWYRQDPGQGLRLIYYSQIVNDFQKGDIAEGYSVSREKKESFPLTVTSAQKNPTAFYLCASSTRDGQETQYFGPGTRLLVL.

The chain combines TRBV7-2 with TRBJ2-3; D not certain. The CDR3 runs to 13 residues. The germline CDR1 and CDR2 sequences are SGHTA and FQGNSA. V was shortened by 4 bases and J by 6 bases, with 11 bases between the two germline ends. CDR3 loop: CASSSLTGDTQYF. CDR3 nucleotide sequence: TGTGCCAGCAGCTCCTTGACCGGGGATACGCAGTATTTT. Combining the CDR3 with reference TRBV7-2 and TRBJ2-3 gives the whole variable domain GAGVSQSPSNKVTEKGKDVELRCDPISGHTALYWYRQSLGQGLEFLIYFQGNSAPDKSGLPSDRFSAERTGGSVSTLTIQRTQQEDSAVYLCASSSLTGDTQYFGPGTRLTVL.

The V call is TRBV7-3, the J call TRBJ2-7, with TRBD2 matching over 8 bases. J lost 1 base, V lost 8 bases, and 7 bases had no gene match. There are 14 residues in the CDR3. Germline V CDR1 and CDR2: SGHTA, FQGTGA. Here the CDR3 DNA reads TGTGCCAGCGGCCCGGGAGGGCGATCCTACGAGCAGTACTTC. Residues: CASGPGGRSYEQYF. The full variable domain, in which reference TRBV7-3 and TRBJ2-7 provide the parts outside the CDR3, is GAGVSQTPSNKVTEKGKYVELRCDPISGHTALYWYRQSLGQGPEFLIYFQGTGAADDSGLPNDRFFAVRPEGSVSTLKIQRTERGDSAVYLCASGPGGRSYEQYFGPGTRLTVT.